The clone carrying this T cell receptor beta chain came up a few times. Its cognate antigen is unknown. The method was immunoSEQ multiplex PCR; TCRdb's version includes in-frame clones alone and lacks a portion of them. This table holds about 130,000 clones, roughly 90% found once. The data derive from a study of T cell responses to AZD1222 COVID-19 vaccine. Study at large: Analysis merged second doses at about 4 or about 12 weeks. Whole-study results and caveats: White British ancestry dominated among donors, who included more females, and clonal diversity was possibly underestimated. The reported proportion of spike-specific TCRs targeting unmutated variant regions was nearly half.

V gave up 5 bases and J gave up 2 bases; unmatched junction bases: 12. The germline CDR1 and CDR2 sequences are LNHDA and SQIVND (reference sequence). This CDR3 contains 17 residues. This clonotype was sampled from an adult in good health. This sample comprised peripheral blood, obtained on day 0 of AZD1222 vaccination. This chain uses TRBV19 with TRBJ2-1; 7 bases map to TRBD2. This chain's CDR3 is CASSPQASSGPYNEQFF. The CDR3 nucleotides are TGTGCCAGTAGTCCTCAGGCCTCTAGCGGTCCCTACAATGAGCAGTTCTTC.